These T cell receptor beta chains were read from a single sample in a study of blood T cells in healthy people across ages. From the 5' RACE reads, TCRdb called clonotypes with MiXCR, one entry per CDR3 protein. The sample has 1.5 million to 2 million distinct CDR3 sequences, roughly 32% seen once. Sample: blood. The source of these receptors is a woman in her twenties or thirties in good health. Both conserved end residues are part of each CDR3. A D gene is named only where the DNA matches it firmly. Size is omitted from some rows. Given values are once, few, many or a class for expanded clones.

D gene: -; J gene: TRBJ2-3; clone size: -; V gene: TRBV30; CDR3 protein: CAWKRHITDTQYF; CDR3 DNA: TGTGCCTGGAAGAGGCATATCACAGATACGCAGTATTTT
D gene: -; J gene: TRBJ1-2; clone size: many; V gene: TRBV10-3; CDR3 protein: CAISGTVYGYTF; CDR3 DNA: TGTGCCATCAGTGGGACGGTTTATGGCTACACCTTC
D gene: TRBD2; J gene: TRBJ2-5; clone size: few; V gene: TRBV10-3; CDR3 protein: CAISTGLLPSHQETQYF; CDR3 DNA: TGTGCCATCAGCACGGGACTACTGCCGAGCCACCAAGAGACCCAGTACTTC
D gene: -; J gene: TRBJ1-2; clone size: few; V gene: TRBV18; CDR3 protein: CASSPGSTDLYDYTF; CDR3 DNA: TGTGCCAGCTCACCGGGGTCCACTGATCTCTATGACTACACCTTC
D gene: TRBD1; J gene: TRBJ2-2; clone size: few; V gene: TRBV10-3; CDR3 protein: CAISDDRGSVTGELFF; CDR3 DNA: TGTGCCATCAGTGATGACAGGGGGTCGGTCACCGGGGAGCTGTTTTTT
D gene: -; J gene: TRBJ2-7; clone size: few; V gene: TRBV20-1; CDR3 protein: CSAIRLGFEQYF; CDR3 DNA: TGCAGTGCCATCAGGCTAGGGTTCGAGCAGTACTTC
D gene: -; J gene: TRBJ2-5; clone size: -; V gene: TRBV7-9; CDR3 protein: CASSILQGNQETQYF; CDR3 DNA: TGTGCCAGCAGCATCCTCCAGGGGAACCAAGAGACCCAGTACTTC
D gene: TRBD2; J gene: TRBJ2-3; clone size: few; V gene: TRBV5-1; CDR3 protein: CASSERGSTSTDTQYF; CDR3 DNA: TGCGCCAGCAGCGAGCGGGGGAGTACTAGCACAGATACGCAGTATTTT
D gene: TRBD2; J gene: TRBJ2-5; clone size: -; V gene: TRBV19; CDR3 protein: CASSDAAGETQYF; CDR3 DNA: TGTGCCAGTAGCGACGCAGCGGGGGAGACCCAGTACTTC
D gene: -; J gene: TRBJ2-7; clone size: -; V gene: TRBV20-1; CDR3 protein: CSGRGGAAVEQYF; CDR3 DNA: TGCAGTGGAAGGGGGGGGGCAGCTGTCGAGCAGTACTTC
D gene: -; J gene: TRBJ1-2; clone size: -; V gene: TRBV7-9; CDR3 protein: CASSLFSGQNINYGYTF; CDR3 DNA: TGTGCCAGCAGCTTATTCTCCGGACAGAACATCAACTATGGCTACACCTTC
D gene: TRBD2; J gene: TRBJ2-1; clone size: -; V gene: TRBV2; CDR3 protein: CASTGTSGSVSEQFF; CDR3 DNA: TGTGCCAGCACCGGGACTAGCGGGAGTGTGAGTGAGCAGTTCTTC
D gene: -; J gene: TRBJ2-3; clone size: few; V gene: TRBV4-1; CDR3 protein: CASSQDRATSTDTQYF; CDR3 DNA: TGCGCCAGCAGCCAAGATCGGGCGACAAGCACAGATACGCAGTATTTT
D gene: -; J gene: TRBJ1-5; clone size: -; V gene: TRBV6-5; CDR3 protein: CASSYGYGSNQPQHF; CDR3 DNA: TGTGCCAGCAGTTACGGGTACGGGAGCAATCAGCCCCAGCATTTT
D gene: TRBD2; J gene: TRBJ2-1; clone size: -; V gene: TRBV10-1; CDR3 protein: CASSERTSGHNEQFF; CDR3 DNA: TGCGCCAGCAGTGAGAGGACTAGCGGGCACAATGAGCAGTTCTTC
D gene: TRBD1; J gene: TRBJ2-1; clone size: -; V gene: TRBV7-6; CDR3 protein: CASSSVSPGPRSGGNEQFF; CDR3 DNA: TGTGCCAGCAGCTCGGTTAGCCCCGGGCCCCGATCAGGGGGCAATGAGCAGTTCTTC
D gene: TRBD2; J gene: TRBJ2-3; clone size: -; V gene: TRBV6-1; CDR3 protein: CASRLAGSGDTQYF; CDR3 DNA: TGTGCCAGCCGACTAGCGGGGTCGGGAGATACGCAGTATTTT
D gene: -; J gene: TRBJ2-3; clone size: few; V gene: TRBV4-2; CDR3 protein: CASSQDLEGPDTQYF; CDR3 DNA: TGTGCCAGCAGCCAAGATTTAGAGGGCCCGGATACGCAGTATTTT
D gene: TRBD2; J gene: TRBJ2-7; clone size: -; V gene: TRBV20-1; CDR3 protein: CSAYNPTSGVGYEQYF; CDR3 DNA: TGCAGTGCTTACAACCCCACTAGCGGGGTGGGTTACGAGCAGTACTTC
D gene: TRBD2; J gene: TRBJ2-1; clone size: -; V gene: TRBV5-1; CDR3 protein: CASSLISSGSCNEQFF; CDR3 DNA: TGCGCCAGCAGCTTAATTTCTAGCGGCTCCTGCAATGAGCAGTTCTTC
D gene: TRBD1; J gene: TRBJ2-7; clone size: -; V gene: TRBV20-1; CDR3 protein: CSARPGQSNEQYF; CDR3 DNA: TGCAGTGCTAGACCGGGACAGTCGAACGAGCAGTACTTC
D gene: -; J gene: TRBJ2-1; clone size: -; V gene: TRBV13; CDR3 protein: CASSSRDSNNEQFF; CDR3 DNA: TGTGCCAGCAGCTCCCGGGACTCAAACAATGAGCAGTTCTTC
D gene: TRBD1; J gene: TRBJ1-2; clone size: -; V gene: TRBV28; CDR3 protein: CASSRDDRDAYGYTF; CDR3 DNA: TGTGCCAGCAGTAGAGATGACAGGGACGCCTATGGCTACACCTTC
D gene: TRBD1; J gene: TRBJ1-4; clone size: few; V gene: TRBV7-9; CDR3 protein: CASSLGTGGHEKLFF; CDR3 DNA: TGTGCCAGCAGCCTGGGGACAGGGGGGCATGAAAAACTGTTTTTT
D gene: -; J gene: TRBJ2-5; clone size: -; V gene: TRBV7-9; CDR3 protein: CASSLSAMEQYF; CDR3 DNA: TGTGCCAGCAGCCTAAGCGCCATGGAGCAGTACTTC
D gene: -; J gene: TRBJ1-2; clone size: few; V gene: TRBV7-9; CDR3 protein: CASSPWAVSHGYTF; CDR3 DNA: TGTGCCAGCAGCCCCTGGGCAGTGTCCCATGGCTACACCTTC
D gene: TRBD2; J gene: TRBJ2-7; clone size: -; V gene: TRBV11-1; CDR3 protein: CASSSPGTSGEQYF; CDR3 DNA: TGTGCCAGCAGCTCCCCCGGCACTAGCGGTGAGCAGTACTTC
D gene: -; J gene: TRBJ1-4; clone size: -; V gene: TRBV2; CDR3 protein: CASRVEGVGKLFF; CDR3 DNA: TGTGCCAGCAGGGTTGAGGGGGTTGGAAAACTGTTTTTT
D gene: TRBD2; J gene: TRBJ2-3; clone size: few; V gene: TRBV24-1; CDR3 protein: CATSDLGGSGDTQYF; CDR3 DNA: TGTGCCACCAGTGATTTGGGCGGGAGTGGAGATACGCAGTATTTT
D gene: TRBD1; J gene: TRBJ1-1; clone size: -; V gene: TRBV10-2; CDR3 protein: CAILGDRDTEAFF; CDR3 DNA: TGCGCCATTTTAGGGGACAGGGACACTGAAGCTTTCTTT
D gene: TRBD2; J gene: TRBJ2-1; clone size: few; V gene: TRBV24-1; CDR3 protein: CATSDSSGALDEQFF; CDR3 DNA: TGTGCCACCAGTGATTCTAGCGGGGCCTTGGATGAGCAGTTCTTC
D gene: -; J gene: TRBJ2-1; clone size: few; V gene: TRBV12-3/TRBV12-4; CDR3 protein: CASAPGVNEQFF; CDR3 DNA: TGTGCCAGCGCCCCCGGGGTCAATGAGCAGTTCTTC
D gene: -; J gene: TRBJ1-1; clone size: few; V gene: TRBV6-1; CDR3 protein: CASSEPVQAEAFF; CDR3 DNA: TGTGCCAGCAGTGAACCGGTCCAGGCTGAAGCTTTCTTT
D gene: -; J gene: TRBJ1-1; clone size: few; V gene: TRBV7-8; CDR3 protein: CASFRDPNTEAFF; CDR3 DNA: TGTGCCAGCTTTCGCGACCCGAACACTGAAGCTTTCTTT
D gene: -; J gene: TRBJ1-1; clone size: many; V gene: TRBV6-6; CDR3 protein: CASRADGNTEAFF; CDR3 DNA: TGTGCCAGCAGGGCGGACGGGAACACTGAAGCTTTCTTT
D gene: TRBD1; J gene: TRBJ2-1; clone size: few; V gene: TRBV24-1; CDR3 protein: CATSDPTGDLHNEQFF; CDR3 DNA: TGTGCCACCAGTGATCCCACAGGGGACCTACACAATGAGCAGTTCTTC
D gene: TRBD1; J gene: TRBJ2-3; clone size: -; V gene: TRBV9; CDR3 protein: CASSVAGTGLPDTQYF; CDR3 DNA: TGTGCCAGCAGCGTAGCTGGGACAGGGTTGCCAGATACGCAGTATTTT
D gene: TRBD1; J gene: TRBJ2-7; clone size: -; V gene: TRBV9; CDR3 protein: CASSGGTAPTSAPSYEQYF; CDR3 DNA: TGTGCCAGCAGCGGTGGGACAGCCCCAACCTCAGCACCCTCCTACGAGCAGTACTTC
D gene: TRBD2; J gene: TRBJ2-1; clone size: -; V gene: TRBV20-1; CDR3 protein: CSARPLAGEYNEQFF; CDR3 DNA: TGCAGTGCTAGGCCGCTAGCGGGAGAATACAATGAGCAGTTCTTC
D gene: TRBD2; J gene: TRBJ2-3; clone size: -; V gene: TRBV12-3/TRBV12-4; CDR3 protein: CASSLRLAKDTQYF; CDR3 DNA: TGTGCCAGCAGTTTACGACTAGCGAAAGATACGCAGTATTTT
D gene: TRBD2; J gene: TRBJ2-3; clone size: few; V gene: TRBV5-1; CDR3 protein: CASAGGNTDTQYF; CDR3 DNA: TGCGCCAGCGCGGGGGGAAACACAGATACGCAGTATTTT
D gene: TRBD2; J gene: TRBJ2-3; clone size: -; V gene: TRBV10-3; CDR3 protein: CAISESITSGDSPYF; CDR3 DNA: TGTGCCATCAGTGAGTCGATTACTAGCGGGGACTCGCCGTATTTT
D gene: -; J gene: TRBJ2-7; clone size: -; V gene: TRBV6-1; CDR3 protein: CASSESNGGPREQYF; CDR3 DNA: TGTGCCAGCAGTGAATCGAACGGGGGTCCTAGGGAGCAGTACTTC
D gene: -; J gene: TRBJ2-7; clone size: few; V gene: TRBV19; CDR3 protein: CASNEGVGEQYF; CDR3 DNA: TGTGCCAGTAATGAGGGAGTAGGCGAGCAGTACTTC
D gene: TRBD1; J gene: TRBJ1-2; clone size: -; V gene: TRBV25-1; CDR3 protein: CASGEPGQAGNYGYTF; CDR3 DNA: TGTGCCAGCGGAGAACCGGGACAGGCGGGTAACTATGGCTACACCTTC